The clone carrying this T cell receptor beta chain was detected many times. Its antigen is undetermined. All TCR cDNA molecules were individually tagged with a unique molecular identifier. TCRdb fed the 5' RACE reads into MiXCR, producing one record per CDR3 protein. The sample has about 3,900 distinct CDR3 sequences; approximately 4% are singletons. The sample originates from a study of spatial heterogeneity in lung cancer. Study overall: Strong correlation linked TCR transcript counts in tumor regions to a T cell module score derived from matched bulk RNA-seq. Study observations and caveats: Tumoral mutation counts were tracked by counts of expanded intratumoral alpha and beta TCRs.

Time point defined: sample taken at primary tumor resection. The donors were 55 to 85 patients with non-small cell lung cancer that was early-stage and untreated. Unsorted whole RNA samples from tumor, nontumor lung or frozen PBMC were sequenced. Germline lookup yields CDR1 SGHNT and CDR2 YYREEE (reference sequence). Trimming removed 1 base at V and 6 bases at J, with 5 bases between. The CDR3 totals 11 residues. The source of this sequence is a male donor with early-stage non-small cell lung cancer. The chain has TRBV5-4 and TRBJ2-7; D unresolved. Sample: lung tumor tissue, taken at surgery. CDR3 in DNA: TGTGCCAGCAGCTTGCCTCCCGAGCAGTACTTC. It yields the protein CASSLPPEQYF.